A single sample is the source of the 31 T cell receptor beta chains below, sequenced in a study of identical twins. TCRdb recomputed calls from the 5' RACE reads with MiXCR, one row per CDR3 protein. Among about 210,000 distinct CDR3 sequences, around 10% were seen once, and the ten largest hold around 5%. The material sequenced was memory (CD45RO+) T cells sorted from blood. The origin of the receptors is a woman aged 18-29 years in good health.

This rearrangement joins TRBV3-1 to TRBJ1-2; D ambiguous. Germline V CDR1 and CDR2: LGHDT, YNNKEL (reference sequence). V was clipped by 1 base and J by 2 bases, with 14 bases between them. The CDR3 is made up of 16 amino acids. CDR3 DNA sequence: TGTGCCAGCAGCCAAGGACTTAGGGAGCCGAACTATGGCTACACCTTC. Protein product: CASSQGLREPNYGYTF.

This clonotype appeared many times. This sequence joins TRBV5-1 and TRBJ1-2, with 8 bases that match TRBD1. The germline V gene has CDR1 SGHRS and CDR2 YFSETQ. V lost 1 base and J lost 7; bases outside the gene matches: 6. This CDR3 contains 14 residues. DNA of the CDR3: TGCGCCAGCAGCTTGATGGCCACAGGGGGTGGCTACACCTTC. Translating it yields CASSLMATGGGYTF.

The rearrangement joins TRBV29-1 to TRBJ1-1; D possibly corresponds to TRBD1 (5 bases). The V end was cut by 8 bases, the J end by 0 bases, with 16 bases between. CDR3 size: 14 residues. Germline lookup yields CDR1 SQVTM and CDR2 ANQGSEA. In DNA form, the CDR3 reads TGCAGCCTTGGGGCAGGGACTATGAACACTGAAGCTTTCTTT. Residues: CSLGAGTMNTEAFF.

A few counts support this clonotype. The rearrangement uses TRBV10-3 and TRBJ1-5; TRBD1 might be the D (5 bases). The germline V and J ends were trimmed by 5 bases and 3 bases, with 11 bases remaining between them. The germline V gene has CDR1 ENHRY and CDR2 SYGVKD. This CDR3 comprises 14 residues. The CDR3 nucleotides are TGTGCCATCAGTACGGGGGACGCCAATCAGCCCCAGCATTTT. Encoded protein: CAISTGDANQPQHF.

V usage is TRBV12-3 or TRBV12-4 and J usage is TRBJ2-7, with D possibly matching TRBD1 (8 bases). The germline V and J ends were trimmed by 6 bases and 6 bases, with 12 bases remaining between them. CDR3 length equals 12 residues. CDR3 DNA: TGTGCCAGCAGGACAGGGGAGGGCGAGCAGTACTTC. Translation: CASRTGEGEQYF.

At least ten counts were recorded for this clonotype. The chain joins TRBV7-9 to TRBJ2-3, with a weak D call TRBD1 (5 bases). The V end lost 5 bases, the J end lost 0 bases, and 6 bases lay between the germline ends. The CDR3 length is 13 residues. Germline V gene data show CDR1 as SEHNR and CDR2 as FQNEAQ (reference sequence). CDR3 in DNA: TGTGCCAGCAGCCGACAGAGCACAGATACGCAGTATTTT. Its protein product is CASSRQSTDTQYF. Full variable domain (rest looked up from reference TRBV7-9 and TRBJ2-3): DTGVSQNPRHKITKRGQNVTFRCDPISEHNRLYWYRQTLGQGPEFLTYFQNEAQLEKSRLLSDRFSAERPKGSFSTLEIQRTEQGDSAMYLCASSRQSTDTQYFGPGTRLTVL.

J is TRBJ2-2 and V is TRBV14; the D gene is possibly TRBD1 (5 bases). Germline V gene sequence: CDR1 SGHDN, CDR2 FVKESK. Trimming removed 7 bases from V and 2 bases from J, with 14 bases in between. The CDR3 is 15 residues long. CDR3 loop: CASKLSGHNTGELFF. DNA of the CDR3: TGTGCCAGCAAACTTTCCGGACACAACACCGGGGAGCTGTTTTTT. Together with reference TRBV14 and TRBJ2-2, the CDR3 gives the full variable domain: EAGVTQFPSHSVIEKGQTVTLRCDPISGHDNLYWYRRVMGKEIKFLLHFVKESKQDESGMPNNRFLAERTGGTYSTLKVQPAELEDSGVYFCASKLSGHNTGELFFGEGSRLTVL.

The rearrangement uses TRBV6-1 and TRBJ2-7; 11 bases match TRBD1. The CDR3 consists of 16 residues. V lost 1 base and J lost 3; bases outside the gene matches: 5. Germline V gene lookup returns CDR1 MNHNS and CDR2 SASEGT. CDR3 sequence reads: CASSEEGGTGGYEQYF. The CDR3 DNA follows: TGTGCCAGCAGTGAAGAGGGGGGGACAGGGGGCTACGAGCAGTACTTC.

The CDR3 DNA sequence: TGTGCCAGCAGCTTAGGATCCCTGACGAACACCGGAGATACGCAGTATTTT. It codes for CASSLGSLTNTGDTQYF. The chain is built from TRBV11-2 and TRBJ2-3; the D is unclear. This CDR3 contains 17 residues. The germline V gene has CDR1 SGHAT and CDR2 FQNNGV. The V end lost 1 base, the J end lost 5 bases, and 19 bases lay between the germline ends.

Only a few counts were recorded for this clonotype. The chain has TRBV7-9 and TRBJ2-3; no clear D. The CDR3 contains 12 residues. Per germline, CDR1 SEHNR and CDR2 FQNEAQ (reference sequence). The V end was cut by 2 bases, the J end by 4 bases, with 4 bases between. For the CDR3, the DNA is TGTGCCAGCAGCTTAATGTCAGATACGCAGTATTTT. The encoded protein is CASSLMSDTQYF.

The chain carries TRBV3-1 and TRBJ2-5; 9 nucleotides line up with TRBD1. V shed 2 bases and J 4 bases; nucleotides not matched to a gene: 8. The CDR3 is 16 amino acids. CDR1 is LGHDT and CDR2 is YNNKEL in the germline V gene (reference sequence). CDR3 in DNA: TGTGCCAGCAGCCAAAAACCCGGGACAGGGATAGAGACCCAGTACTTC. Protein product: CASSQKPGTGIETQYF.

The chain uses TRBV12-3 or TRBV12-4 and TRBJ2-5; 7 bases are shared with TRBD2. The CDR3 runs to 16 residues. The V and J ends lost 6 bases and 0 bases, in that order; junction bases with no gene match: 10. The chain's CDR3 is CASSLRGVLDQETQYF. In nucleotides, the CDR3 is TGTGCCAGCAGCCTCCGGGGGGTTCTGGACCAAGAGACCCAGTACTTC.

The rearrangement joins TRBV4-2 to TRBJ2-1, with TRBD2 matching over 13 bases. The J segment lost 0 bases and the V segment lost 4 bases, leaving 9 bases of the junction unmatched. Germline V gene sequence: CDR1 LGHNA, CDR2 YNFKEQ. CDR3 length: 19 residues. The DNA of the CDR3 is TGTGCCAGCAGCCCCGGGACTAGCGGGGATTTATACTCCTACAATGAGCAGTTCTTC. Protein product: CASSPGTSGDLYSYNEQFF.

The chain links TRBV20-1 to TRBJ2-6; D is uncertain. V dropped 4 bases and J dropped 0 bases, with 10 bases sitting between them. This CDR3 contains 15 residues. The V gene's germline CDR1 is DFQATT and CDR2 SNEGSKA (reference sequence). The CDR3 region is CSAKTRLSGANVLTF. The CDR3 DNA is TGCAGTGCTAAAACACGGCTCTCTGGGGCCAACGTCCTGACTTTC.

Many counts were recorded for this clonotype. V is TRBV2 and J is TRBJ2-3; 7 bases align to TRBD2. Germline loops: CDR1 SNHLY, CDR2 FYNNEI. The CDR3 contains 15 residues. V gave up 3 bases and J gave up 11 bases; unmatched junction bases: 14. The DNA for the CDR3 is TGTGCCAGCAGTGACTCCCCTCAGGTAGCGGGTAGGCAGTATTTT. The encoded protein is CASSDSPQVAGRQYF. Full variable domain (missing parts from reference TRBV2 and TRBJ2-3): EPEVTQTPSHQVTQMGQEVILRCVPISNHLYFYWYRQILGQKVEFLVSFYNNEISEKSEIFDDQFSVERPDGSNFTLKIRSTKLEDSAMYFCASSDSPQVAGRQYFGPGTRLTVL.

V and J are TRBV7-3 and TRBJ2-5; D unresolved. This CDR3 spans 15 amino acids. Germline V lookup: CDR1 SGHTA, CDR2 FQGTGA. With 2 bases removed from V and 4 bases from J, the gap between germline ends came to 14 bases. The CDR3 sequence: CASSLRGSYSETQYF. CDR3 in DNA: TGTGCCAGCAGCTTACGAGGCAGCTATTCAGAGACCCAGTACTTC.

This clonotype was recorded a few times. The chain joins TRBV5-6 to TRBJ2-1; 9 bases map to TRBD2. The CDR3 has 16 residues. With 2 bases clipped from V and 4 bases from J, the junction kept 7 bases outside the gene matches. CDR1 and CDR2 (germline): SGHDT, YYEEEE. CDR3 sequence reads: CASSFQGGRVYNEQFF. The CDR3 DNA is TGTGCCAGCAGCTTTCAAGGCGGGAGGGTTTACAATGAGCAGTTCTTC.

This clonotype turned up a few times. V and J are TRBV20-1 and TRBJ2-1; 10 nucleotides match TRBD1. Germline V gene lookup returns CDR1 DFQATT and CDR2 SNEGSKA (reference sequence). V trimming: 5 bases; J trimming: 8 bases; junction bases outside the gene matches: 12. CDR3 length equals 15 residues. The CDR3 DNA is TGCAGTGCTGGAGGAAAGGGACAGGGGTTAGATGAGCAGTTCTTC. Translated, it gives CSAGGKGQGLDEQFF.

The gene calls are TRBV4-2 and TRBJ2-3, with TRBD2 matching 9 bases. Germline assignment: CDR1 LGHNA and CDR2 YNFKEQ. V shed 1 base and J 5 bases; nucleotides not matched to a gene: 7. This CDR3 has 16 residues. CDR3 coding DNA: TGTGCCAGCAGCCAAGTTGTGCCTAGCGGGGAAGATACGCAGTATTTT. This gives the protein CASSQVVPSGEDTQYF.

The rearrangement joins TRBV20-1 to TRBJ2-2; D is undetermined. Trimming cost V 6 bases and J 6 bases, with 8 bases left between them. The CDR3 totals 11 residues. CDR1 is DFQATT and CDR2 is SNEGSKA in the germline V gene (reference sequence). CDR3 bases: TGCAGTGCACGGACCGCCGGGGAGCTGTTTTTT. Translated: CSARTAGELFF.

This clonotype was counted between two and nine times. The V call is TRBV2, the J call TRBJ2-3; either TRBD1 or TRBD2 may fit D (5 bases each). Trimming pared 7 bases from V and 3 bases from J, leaving 14 bases between. The CDR3 extends over 14 amino acids. Looked up from germline, CDR1 is SNHLY and CDR2 is FYNNEI. Written as DNA, the CDR3 is TGTGCCAGCACTATAGCATGGGGGACAGATACGCAGTATTTT. It yields the protein CASTIAWGTDTQYF.

The table lists this clonotype with many counts. A junction end diverges from the germline sequence, so it may reflect a read error. The rearrangement uses TRBV27 and TRBJ2-3, with D possibly TRBD2 on 5 matching bases. The CDR3 length is 13 residues. Per the germline V gene, CDR1 is MNHEY and CDR2 is SMNVEV (reference sequence). CDR3 protein: CASSLNLGWRWHF. CDR3 coding DNA: TGTGCCAGCAGTTTGAACTTAGGTTGGAGGTGGCATTTT.

In this sample, this clonotype turned up a few times. The V gene is TRBV15, the J gene TRBJ2-1, with 16 bases identical to TRBD2. V lost 0 bases to trimming and J lost 2 bases; unmatched junction nucleotides: 10. CDR3 length: 21 residues. Per germline, CDR1 LNHNV and CDR2 YYDKDF (reference sequence). In nucleotides, the CDR3 is TGTGCCACCAGCAGAGAGGGCGGAGCCGGGACTAGCGGGAGGGCCTACAATGAGCAGTTCTTC. Protein sequence: CATSREGGAGTSGRAYNEQFF.

The chain is built from TRBV9 and TRBJ2-3; D perhaps matches TRBD1 (5 bases). Germline CDR1 is SGDLS and CDR2 is YYNGEE. The V and J ends lost 3 bases and 4 bases respectively, with 21 bases between them. The CDR3 totals 17 residues. CDR3 loop: CASSAHPPGYSSDTQYF. In nucleotides, the CDR3 is TGTGCCAGCAGCGCACACCCTCCAGGGTATTCATCAGATACGCAGTATTTT.

This chain connects TRBV20-1 to TRBJ2-7, with 9 bases identical to TRBD2. The CDR3 has 13 residues. The germline V gene has CDR1 DFQATT and CDR2 SNEGSKA (reference sequence). Trimming at V came to 6 bases and at J to 0 bases, leaving 3 bases not matched to a gene. The CDR3 region has the DNA TGCAGTGCGCCGACTAGCGGCTCCTACGAGCAGTACTTC. Translation gives CSAPTSGSYEQYF.

This clonotype was counted a few times. The chain links TRBV5-1 to TRBJ1-5; perhaps TRBD1 as D (6 bases). This CDR3 comprises 16 residues. V shed 0 bases and J shed 0 bases, with 10 bases lying between them. The germline gives CDR1 SGHRS, CDR2 YFSETQ. CDR3 region: CASSLGQGFSNQPQHF. CDR3 in DNA: TGCGCCAGCAGCTTGGGGCAGGGGTTTAGCAATCAGCCCCAGCATTTT.

The genes are TRBV6-5 and TRBJ2-6; D call uncertain. Germline V lookup: CDR1 MNHEY, CDR2 SVGAGI. The CDR3 runs 15 residues. V was shortened by 3 bases and J by 0 bases, with 6 bases between the two germline ends. Here the CDR3 reads CASSYESSGANVLTF. DNA of the CDR3: TGTGCCAGCAGTTATGAGTCCTCTGGGGCCAACGTCCTGACTTTC.

This clonotype was found a few times. The chain uses TRBV20-1 and TRBJ2-7, with D maybe TRBD1 (5 bases). The CDR3 runs to 13 residues. The V gene's germline CDR1 is DFQATT and CDR2 SNEGSKA (reference sequence). V was shortened by 5 bases and J by 5 bases, with 16 bases between the two germline ends. Written as DNA, the CDR3 is TGCAGTGCTTCACCACCAACAGGCAACGAGCAGTACTTC. Its translation: CSASPPTGNEQYF.

In its sample, this clonotype was seen many times. This chain links TRBV10-3 with TRBJ2-7; 8 bases are shared with TRBD2. With V trimmed by 2 bases and J by 2 bases, 8 bases remained unmatched. CDR1 and CDR2 (germline): ENHRY, SYGVKD. The CDR3 has 16 residues. Written as DNA, the CDR3 is TGTGCCATCAGTGAGACCTCGACTAGCGCGCCCTACGAGCAGTACTTC. Translation: CAISETSTSAPYEQYF.

This clonotype was seen a few times. The genes are TRBV2 and TRBJ1-2, with a weak D call TRBD1 (5 bases). Germline lookup yields CDR1 SNHLY and CDR2 FYNNEI. V lost 7 bases, J lost 4 bases, and 19 bases lay in between. The CDR3 runs to 15 residues. In DNA, the CDR3 is TGTGCCAGCATTAAGGACATCGCTCGAATCTATGGCTACACCTTC. This translates into CASIKDIARIYGYTF.

This clonotype was detected many times. The rearrangement links TRBV20-1 to TRBJ2-1, with D perhaps matching TRBD1 (7 bases). Germline values: CDR1 DFQATT, CDR2 SNEGSKA (reference sequence). The length of the CDR3 is 16 residues. V lost 2 bases and J lost 7, with 21 bases in between. CDR3 protein: CSARLGGGGRVNEQFF. The CDR3 coding sequence is TGCAGTGCTAGACTCGGAGGAGGGGGCAGGGTGAATGAGCAGTTCTTC.